The 16 T cell receptor beta chains below all came from one sample that was sequenced in a study of identical twins (dated by TCRdb to the mid-2010s). Preparation of the library involved 5' RACE. Reads for this sample came from an Illumina HiSeq 2000. TCRdb cleaned the public reads at Q25 with fastp, built clones with MiXCR and kept in-frame beta chains. Rows are unified per CDR3 protein, each entry keeping the most common DNA and genes. Across this sample there are 500,000 to 600,000 distinct CDR3 sequences, with roughly a fifth seen only once. About 0.91% of the sample goes to the ten largest clones. Another study also made use of these data, one on T cells expressing NK-cell markers.

Sequencing was performed on CD4+ T cells sorted from blood. Receptor source: a woman aged 18-35 years in good health.

The chain joins TRBV29-1 to TRBJ1-1; possible D gene TRBD1, 5 bases. Per the germline V gene, CDR1 is SQVTM and CDR2 is ANQGSEA. The CDR3 runs to 14 residues. The CDR3 loop is CSAARTGHHTEAFF. As DNA, the CDR3 is TGCAGTGCTGCGCGTACCGGACACCACACTGAAGCTTTCTTT.

This clonotype was detected a few times. The chain recombines TRBV20-1 with TRBJ2-1, with D uncertain. Germline assignment: CDR1 DFQATT and CDR2 SNEGSKA (reference sequence). Between the trimmed V and J ends, which lost 0 bases and 4 bases, there was a span of 4 bases. CDR3 size: 12 residues. CDR3 DNA: TGCAGTGCTAGAGAACCTTACAATGAGCAGTTCTTC. This codes for CSAREPYNEQFF.

This clonotype was observed a few times. This chain joins TRBV29-1 and TRBJ1-3; D unresolved. Trimming shortened V by 7 bases and J by 0 bases, and 10 bases separated the two germline ends. This CDR3 is 13 amino acids long. Germline loops: CDR1 SQVTM, CDR2 ANQGSEA. Here the CDR3 reads CSAKPGSGNTIYF. Here the CDR3 DNA reads TGCAGCGCCAAGCCTGGCTCTGGAAACACCATATATTTT. The entire variable domain, with the rest obtained from reference TRBV29-1 and TRBJ1-3, is as follows: SAVISQKPSRDICQRGTSLTIQCQVDSQVTMMFWYRQQPGQSLTLIATANQGSEATYESGFVIDKFPISRPNLTFSTLTVSNMSPEDSSIYLCSAKPGSGNTIYFGEGSWLTVV.

V usage is TRBV7-8 and J usage is TRBJ2-3, with unresolved D. In germline, CDR1 is SGHVS, CDR2 FQNEAQ. V was cut by 5 bases and J by 14 bases, with 23 bases left in between. This CDR3 is 14 amino acids long. The CDR3, as DNA: TGTGCCAGCAGCCCTCCCGTTTGGGCGAATGCACTGTATTTT. Its translation: CASSPPVWANALYF.

The table lists this clonotype with many counts. The chain has TRBV20-1 and TRBJ2-1; D unresolved. Germline V lookup: CDR1 DFQATT, CDR2 SNEGSKA (reference sequence). The CDR3 is made up of 14 amino acids. V was pared by 3 bases and J by 8 bases, with 17 bases between. The CDR3 region is CSARGGRPPDEQFF. The CDR3 DNA is TGCAGTGCTAGGGGCGGTCGACCGCCCGATGAGCAGTTCTTC.

CDR3 in amino acids: CSARRGNEQYF. The CDR3 DNA follows: TGCAGTGCTAGAAGAGGGAACGAGCAGTACTTC. The V gene is TRBV20-1, the J gene TRBJ2-7; a possible D gene is TRBD2 (5 bases). The V and J ends lost 2 bases and 5 bases respectively, with 7 bases between them. This CDR3 is 11 amino acids long. Germline loops: CDR1 DFQATT, CDR2 SNEGSKA (reference sequence).

About this clonotype: This may stem from a read error, because a much larger clone lies one nucleotide away. This chain uses TRBV12-3 or TRBV12-4 with TRBJ2-1; D unclear. Trimming stripped 2 bases from V and 8 bases from J, with 16 bases between. This CDR3 spans 15 amino acids. The CDR3: CASSLRFAAYDEQFF. In DNA, the CDR3 is TGTGCCAGCAGTTTAAGATTTGCCGCGTACGATGAGCAGTTCTTC.

The chain recombines TRBV2 with TRBJ1-2; no clear D. The ends were cut back, 0 bases at V and 8 bases at J, with 7 bases in the middle. The CDR3 consists of 12 residues. The germline gives CDR1 SNHLY, CDR2 FYNNEI. For the CDR3, the DNA is TGTGCCAGCAGTGAAGCCGAGAGCGGCTACACCTTC. It is translated as CASSEAESGYTF.

This clonotype was counted a few times. The CDR3 here is CSASGPNEQFF. CDR3 in DNA: TGCAGTGCTAGCGGGCCTAATGAGCAGTTCTTC. The genes are TRBV20-1 and TRBJ2-1; D ambiguous. The ends were cut back, 3 bases at V and 7 bases at J, with 7 bases in the middle. CDR1 DFQATT and CDR2 SNEGSKA come from the germline V gene (reference sequence). CDR3 length: 11 amino acids.

This clonotype showed up just once. V and J are TRBV5-1 and TRBJ2-2; TRBD1 aligns across 7 bases. CDR3 length: 14 residues. J was trimmed by 2 bases and V by 9 bases; bases with no gene match: 7. The germline V gene encodes CDR1 SGHRS and CDR2 YFSETQ. In DNA, the CDR3 is TGCGCCACCAAAACAGGGGCCAACACCGGGGAGCTGTTTTTT. As protein: CATKTGANTGELFF.

Only a few counts were recorded for this clonotype. The J gene is TRBJ2-3, the V gene TRBV5-4; D possibly uses TRBD1 or TRBD2 (5 bases each). The CDR3 length is 16 residues. Germline V gene data show CDR1 as SGHNT and CDR2 as YYREEE (reference sequence). V was trimmed by 4 bases and J by 2 bases, leaving 17 bases between them. CDR3 region: CASSKPTVGTTDTQYF. DNA of the CDR3: TGTGCCAGCAGCAAACCGACTGTAGGGACCACAGATACGCAGTATTTT.

This clonotype was detected a few times. The genes are TRBV29-1 and TRBJ2-7; D gene unclear. Deletions cut 3 bases from V and 2 bases from J, with 11 bases between. Germline V gene data show CDR1 as SQVTM and CDR2 as ANQGSEA. The CDR3 covers 13 residues. The CDR3 DNA sequence: TGCAGCGTTGATGGCGCCGGTGCCTACGAGCAGTACTTC. Amino acid sequence: CSVDGAGAYEQYF.

J is TRBJ2-4 and V is TRBV11-2, with 7 bases that match TRBD2. The CDR3 contains 20 residues. Germline lookup yields CDR1 SGHAT and CDR2 FQNNGV. Trimming cost V 3 bases and J 1 base; bases outside gene matches: 18. The DNA of the CDR3 is TGTGCCAGCAGCTTTCTAGGTGGGGCGGGAGCCCTCCGGGCCAAAAACATTCAGTACTTC. As protein: CASSFLGGAGALRAKNIQYF. Complete variable domain (other parts from reference TRBV11-2 and TRBJ2-4): EAGVAQSPRYKIIEKRQSVAFWCNPISGHATLYWYQQILGQGPKLLIQFQNNGVVDDSQLPKDRFSAERLKGVDSTLKIQPAKLEDSAVYLCASSFLGGAGALRAKNIQYFGAGTRLSVL.

The chain is built from TRBV6-1 and TRBJ1-1; no definite D call. V shed 6 bases and J shed 1 base, with 9 bases lying between them. Germline CDR1 MNHNS, CDR2 SASEGT. The CDR3 has 13 residues. The CDR3 sequence is CASRRDTNTEAFF. CDR3 sequence (DNA): TGTGCCAGCAGGAGGGATACGAACACTGAAGCTTTCTTT.

This chain connects TRBV15 to TRBJ2-5; TRBD1 matches 7 bases. The CDR3 extends over 13 amino acids. Germline V gene sequence: CDR1 LNHNV, CDR2 YYDKDF (reference sequence). V shed 7 bases and J 2 bases; nucleotides not matched to a gene: 4. CDR3 nucleotide sequence: TGTGCCACCACCCCAGGGGGTCAAGAGACCCAGTACTTC. It is translated as CATTPGGQETQYF.

This clonotype was found many times. Mismatch with germline at one junction end may stem from a read error. This rearrangement joins TRBV5-1 to TRBJ2-5; D may be TRBD1 or TRBD2 (5 bases each). CDR3 length: 13 amino acids. The germline gives CDR1 SGHRS, CDR2 YFSETQ. CDR3 residues: CASSLPGRETQYF. The CDR3 DNA reads as TGTGCCAGCAGCTTACCGGGGCGAGAGACCCAGTACTTC.